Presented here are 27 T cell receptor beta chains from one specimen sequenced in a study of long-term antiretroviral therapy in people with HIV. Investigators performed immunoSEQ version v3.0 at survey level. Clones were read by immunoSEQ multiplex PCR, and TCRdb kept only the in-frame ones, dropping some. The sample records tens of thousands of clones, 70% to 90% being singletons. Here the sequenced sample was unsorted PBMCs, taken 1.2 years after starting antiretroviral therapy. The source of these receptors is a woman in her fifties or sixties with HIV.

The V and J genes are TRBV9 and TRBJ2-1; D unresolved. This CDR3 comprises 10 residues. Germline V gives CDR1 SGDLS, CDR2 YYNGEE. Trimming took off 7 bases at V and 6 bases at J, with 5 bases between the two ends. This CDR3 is CASAPNEQFF. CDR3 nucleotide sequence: TGTGCCAGCGCTCCCAATGAGCAGTTCTTC. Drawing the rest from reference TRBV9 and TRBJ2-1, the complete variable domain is DSGVTQTPKHLITATGQRVTLRCSPRSGDLSVYWYQQSLDQGLQFLIQYYNGEERAKGNILERFSAQQFPDLHSELNLSSLELGDSALYFCASAPNEQFFGPGTRLTVL.

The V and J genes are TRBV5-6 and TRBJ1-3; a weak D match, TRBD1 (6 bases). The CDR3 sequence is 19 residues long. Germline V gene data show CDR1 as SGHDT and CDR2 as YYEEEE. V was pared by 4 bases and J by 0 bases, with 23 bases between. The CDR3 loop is CASSPQGRDSRRSGNTIYF. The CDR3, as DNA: TGTGCCAGCAGCCCCCAGGGGAGGGACTCCCGACGCTCTGGAAACACCATATATTTT. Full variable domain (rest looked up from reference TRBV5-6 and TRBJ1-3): DAGVTQSPTHLIKTRGQQVTLRCSPKSGHDTVSWYQQALGQGPQFIFQYYEEEERQRGNFPDRFSGHQFPNYSSELNVNALLLGDSALYLCASSPQGRDSRRSGNTIYFGEGSWLTVV.

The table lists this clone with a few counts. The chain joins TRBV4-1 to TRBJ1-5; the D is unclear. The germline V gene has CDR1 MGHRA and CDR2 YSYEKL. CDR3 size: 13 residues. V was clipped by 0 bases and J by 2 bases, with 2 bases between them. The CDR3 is CASSQDGNQPQHF. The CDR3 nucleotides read TGCGCCAGCAGCCAAGATGGCAATCAGCCCCAGCATTTT.

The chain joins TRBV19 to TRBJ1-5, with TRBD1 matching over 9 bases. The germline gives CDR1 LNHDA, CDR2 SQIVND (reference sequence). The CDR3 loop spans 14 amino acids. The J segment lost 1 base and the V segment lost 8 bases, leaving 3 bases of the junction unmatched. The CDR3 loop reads CASGDRASNQPQHF. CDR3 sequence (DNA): TGTGCCAGTGGGGACAGGGCGAGCAATCAGCCCCAGCATTTT. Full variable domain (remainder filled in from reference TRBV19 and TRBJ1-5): DGGITQSPKYLFRKEGQNVTLSCEQNLNHDAMYWYRQDPGQGLRLIYYSQIVNDFQKGDIAEGYSVSREKKESFPLTVTSAQKNPTAFYLCASGDRASNQPQHFGDGTRLSIL.

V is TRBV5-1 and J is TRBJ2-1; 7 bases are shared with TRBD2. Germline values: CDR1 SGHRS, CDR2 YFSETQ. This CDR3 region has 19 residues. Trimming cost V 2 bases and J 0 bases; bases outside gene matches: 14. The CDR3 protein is CASSFPAGSGSYSYNEQFF. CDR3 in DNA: TGCGCCAGCAGCTTCCCAGCGGGTAGCGGGTCTTACTCCTACAATGAGCAGTTCTTC.

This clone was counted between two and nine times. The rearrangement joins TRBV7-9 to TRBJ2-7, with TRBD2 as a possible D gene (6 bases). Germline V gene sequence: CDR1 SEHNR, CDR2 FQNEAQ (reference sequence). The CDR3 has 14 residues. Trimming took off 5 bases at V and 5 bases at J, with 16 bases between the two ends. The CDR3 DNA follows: TGTGCCAGCAGCAACCGGGACTTCAACGACGAGCAGTACTTC. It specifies CASSNRDFNDEQYF.

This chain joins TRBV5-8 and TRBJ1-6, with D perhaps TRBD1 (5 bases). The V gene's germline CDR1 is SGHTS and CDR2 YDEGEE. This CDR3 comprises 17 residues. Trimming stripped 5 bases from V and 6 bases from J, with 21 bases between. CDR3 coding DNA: TGTGCCAGCAGTCCCCTCGTGGTTGGGGCGAGTAATTCACCCCTCCACTTT. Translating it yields CASSPLVVGASNSPLHF.

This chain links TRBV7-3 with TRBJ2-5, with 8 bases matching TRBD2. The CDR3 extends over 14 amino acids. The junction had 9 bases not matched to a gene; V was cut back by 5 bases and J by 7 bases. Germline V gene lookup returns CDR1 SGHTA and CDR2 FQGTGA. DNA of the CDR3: TGTGCCAGCAGCCCATCGGGGGGGGCCGGGACCCAGTACTTC. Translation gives CASSPSGGAGTQYF.

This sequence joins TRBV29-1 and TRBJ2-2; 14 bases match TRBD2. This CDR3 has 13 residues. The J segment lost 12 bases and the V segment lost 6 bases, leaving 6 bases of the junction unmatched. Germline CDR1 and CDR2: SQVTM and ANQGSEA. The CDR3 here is CSVRLAGGLKLFF. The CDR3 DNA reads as TGCAGCGTACGACTAGCGGGGGGGCTTAAGCTGTTTTTT.

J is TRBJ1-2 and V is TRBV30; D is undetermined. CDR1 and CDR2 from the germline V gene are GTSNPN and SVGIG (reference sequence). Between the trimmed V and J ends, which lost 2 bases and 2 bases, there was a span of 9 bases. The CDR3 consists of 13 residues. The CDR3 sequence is CAWSIQLNYGYTF. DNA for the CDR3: TGTGCCTGGAGTATACAGCTAAACTATGGCTACACCTTC.

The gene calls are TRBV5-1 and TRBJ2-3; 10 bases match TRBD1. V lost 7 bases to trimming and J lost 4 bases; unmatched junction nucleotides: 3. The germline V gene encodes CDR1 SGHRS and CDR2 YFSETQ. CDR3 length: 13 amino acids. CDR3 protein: CASWGTGADTQYF. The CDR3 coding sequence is TGCGCCAGCTGGGGGACAGGGGCAGATACGCAGTATTTT.

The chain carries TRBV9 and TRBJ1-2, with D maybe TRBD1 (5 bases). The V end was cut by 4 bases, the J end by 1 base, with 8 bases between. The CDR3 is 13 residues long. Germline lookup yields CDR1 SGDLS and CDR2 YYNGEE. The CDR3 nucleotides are TGTGCCAGCAGCAGGGACTTTAACTATGGCTACACCTTC. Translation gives CASSRDFNYGYTF.

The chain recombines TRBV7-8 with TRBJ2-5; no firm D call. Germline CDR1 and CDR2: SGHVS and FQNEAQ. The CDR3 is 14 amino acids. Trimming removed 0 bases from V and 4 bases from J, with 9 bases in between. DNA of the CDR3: TGTGCCAGCAGCTTAGCTACTTGGGGAGAGACCCAGTACTTC. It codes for CASSLATWGETQYF.

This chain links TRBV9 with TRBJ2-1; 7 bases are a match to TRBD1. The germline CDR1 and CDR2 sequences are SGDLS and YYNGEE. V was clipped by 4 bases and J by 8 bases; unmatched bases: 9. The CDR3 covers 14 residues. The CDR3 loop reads CASSNRQGWDEQFF. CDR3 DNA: TGTGCCAGCAGCAACCGACAGGGTTGGGATGAGCAGTTCTTC. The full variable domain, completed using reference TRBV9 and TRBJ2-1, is DSGVTQTPKHLITATGQRVTLRCSPRSGDLSVYWYQQSLDQGLQFLIQYYNGEERAKGNILERFSAQQFPDLHSELNLSSLELGDSALYFCASSNRQGWDEQFFGPGTRLTVL.

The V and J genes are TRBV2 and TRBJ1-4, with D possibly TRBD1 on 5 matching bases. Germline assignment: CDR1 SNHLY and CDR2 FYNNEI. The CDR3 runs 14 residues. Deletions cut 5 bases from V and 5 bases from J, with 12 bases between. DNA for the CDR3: TGTGCCAGCAGTCGTGACAGAGAAAATGAAAAACTGTTTTTT. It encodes CASSRDRENEKLFF.

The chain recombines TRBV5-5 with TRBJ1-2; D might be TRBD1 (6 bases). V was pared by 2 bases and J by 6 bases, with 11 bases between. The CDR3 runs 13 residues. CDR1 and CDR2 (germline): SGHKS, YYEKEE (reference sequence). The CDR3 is CASSLQGIDGYTF. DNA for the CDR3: TGTGCCAGCAGCTTACAGGGAATTGATGGCTACACCTTC. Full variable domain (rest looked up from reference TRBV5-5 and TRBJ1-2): DAGVTQSPTHLIKTRGQQVTLRCSPISGHKSVSWYQQVLGQGPQFIFQYYEKEERGRGNFPDRFSARQFPNYSSELNVNALLLGDSALYLCASSLQGIDGYTFGSGTRLTVV.

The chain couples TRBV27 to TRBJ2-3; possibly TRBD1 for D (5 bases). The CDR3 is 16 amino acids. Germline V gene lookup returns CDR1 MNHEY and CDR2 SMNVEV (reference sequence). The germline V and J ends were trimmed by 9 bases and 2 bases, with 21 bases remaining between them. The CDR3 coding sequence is TGTGCCAGTAAGGGATTTGGGGAAGGGGACACAGATACGCAGTATTTT. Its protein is CASKGFGEGDTDTQYF.

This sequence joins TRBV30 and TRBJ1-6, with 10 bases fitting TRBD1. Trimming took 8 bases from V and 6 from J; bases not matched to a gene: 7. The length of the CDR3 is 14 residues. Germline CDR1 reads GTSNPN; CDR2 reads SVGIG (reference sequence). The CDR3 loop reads CAGRTGGFNSPLHF. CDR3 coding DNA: TGTGCCGGCCGGACAGGGGGTTTTAATTCACCCCTCCACTTT.

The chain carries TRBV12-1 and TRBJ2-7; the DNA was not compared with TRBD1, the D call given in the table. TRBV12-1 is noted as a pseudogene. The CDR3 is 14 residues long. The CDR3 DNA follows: TGTGCCAGCAGCCAACACAACAGGGGCGGCGAGCAGTACTTC. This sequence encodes CASSQHNRGGEQYF.

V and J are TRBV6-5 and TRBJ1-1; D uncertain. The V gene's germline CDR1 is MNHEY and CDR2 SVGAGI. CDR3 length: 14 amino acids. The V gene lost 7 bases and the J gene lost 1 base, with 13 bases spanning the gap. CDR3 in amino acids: CASTPPAGNTEAFF. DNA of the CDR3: TGTGCCAGCACCCCCCCGGCAGGGAACACTGAAGCTTTCTTT.

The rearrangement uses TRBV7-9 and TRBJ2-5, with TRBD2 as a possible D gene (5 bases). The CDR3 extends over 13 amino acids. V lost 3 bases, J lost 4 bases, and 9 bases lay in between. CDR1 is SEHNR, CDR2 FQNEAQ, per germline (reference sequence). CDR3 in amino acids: CASSFGERETQYF. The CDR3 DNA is TGTGCCAGCAGCTTCGGGGAACGAGAGACCCAGTACTTC.

For the CDR3, the DNA is TGTGCCAGCAGCTTAGGGCGGGTGGGGGAAAAACTGTTTTTT. It translates to CASSLGRVGEKLFF. The chain links TRBV7-8 to TRBJ1-4, with D unresolved. The ends were cut back, 1 base at V and 8 bases at J, with 11 bases in the middle. The CDR3 sequence is 14 residues long. The germline gives CDR1 SGHVS, CDR2 FQNEAQ.

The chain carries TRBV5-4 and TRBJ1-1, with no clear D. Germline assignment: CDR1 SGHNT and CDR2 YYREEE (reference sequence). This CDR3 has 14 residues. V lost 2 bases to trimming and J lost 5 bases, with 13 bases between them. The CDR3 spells CASSFDPRVTEAFF. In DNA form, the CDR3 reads TGTGCCAGCAGCTTCGATCCCCGGGTGACTGAAGCTTTCTTT.

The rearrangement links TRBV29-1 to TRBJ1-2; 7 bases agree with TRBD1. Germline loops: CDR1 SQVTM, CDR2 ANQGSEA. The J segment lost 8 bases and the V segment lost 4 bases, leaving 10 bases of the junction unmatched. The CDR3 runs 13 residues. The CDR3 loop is CSVALTGVSGYTF. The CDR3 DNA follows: TGCAGCGTTGCTCTTACAGGGGTGAGCGGCTACACCTTC.

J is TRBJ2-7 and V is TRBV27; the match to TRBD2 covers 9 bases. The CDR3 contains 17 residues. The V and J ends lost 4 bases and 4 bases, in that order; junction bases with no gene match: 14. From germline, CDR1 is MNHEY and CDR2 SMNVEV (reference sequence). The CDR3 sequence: CASSSSFGGGGGYEQYF. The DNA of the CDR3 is TGTGCCAGCAGTTCTTCTTTCGGCGGGGGGGGTGGGTACGAGCAGTACTTC.

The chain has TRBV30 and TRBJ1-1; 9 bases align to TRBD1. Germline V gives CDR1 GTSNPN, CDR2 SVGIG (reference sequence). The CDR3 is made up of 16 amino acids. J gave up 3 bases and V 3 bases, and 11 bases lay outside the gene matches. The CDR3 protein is CAWRRGTGSRYTEAFF. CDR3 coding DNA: TGTGCCTGGAGGAGGGGGACAGGGAGCAGGTACACTGAAGCTTTCTTT.

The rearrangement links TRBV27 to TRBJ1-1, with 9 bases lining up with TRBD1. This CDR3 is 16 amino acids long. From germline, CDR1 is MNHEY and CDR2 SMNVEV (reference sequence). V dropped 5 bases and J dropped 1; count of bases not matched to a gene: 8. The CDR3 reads CASSIATGGGNTEAFF. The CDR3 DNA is TGTGCCAGCAGTATAGCGACAGGGGGGGGGAACACTGAAGCTTTCTTT.